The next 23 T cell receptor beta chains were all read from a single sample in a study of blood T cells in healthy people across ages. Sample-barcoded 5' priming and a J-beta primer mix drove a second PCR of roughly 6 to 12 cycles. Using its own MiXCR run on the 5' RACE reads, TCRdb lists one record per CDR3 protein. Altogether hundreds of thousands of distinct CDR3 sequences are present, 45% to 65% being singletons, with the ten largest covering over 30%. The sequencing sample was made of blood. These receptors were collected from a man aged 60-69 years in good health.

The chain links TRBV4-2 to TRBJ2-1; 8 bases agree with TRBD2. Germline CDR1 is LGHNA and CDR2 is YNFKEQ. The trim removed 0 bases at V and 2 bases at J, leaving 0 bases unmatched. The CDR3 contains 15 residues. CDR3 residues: CASSQDGGAYNEQFF. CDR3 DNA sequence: TGTGCCAGCAGCCAAGACGGGGGGGCCTACAATGAGCAGTTCTTC.

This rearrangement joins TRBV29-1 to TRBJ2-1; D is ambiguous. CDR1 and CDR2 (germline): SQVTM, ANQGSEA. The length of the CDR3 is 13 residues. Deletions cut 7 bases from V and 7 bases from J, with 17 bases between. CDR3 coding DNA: TGCAGCGCCCAGCCAAGTCTTGGGAATGAGCAGTTCTTC. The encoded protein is CSAQPSLGNEQFF.

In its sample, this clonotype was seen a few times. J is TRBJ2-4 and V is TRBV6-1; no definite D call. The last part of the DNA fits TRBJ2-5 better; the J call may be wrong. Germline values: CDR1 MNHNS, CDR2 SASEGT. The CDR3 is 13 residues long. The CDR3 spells CASSVNYQETQYF. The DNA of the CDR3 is TGTGCCAGCAGTGTTAACTATCAAGAGACCCAGTACTTC.

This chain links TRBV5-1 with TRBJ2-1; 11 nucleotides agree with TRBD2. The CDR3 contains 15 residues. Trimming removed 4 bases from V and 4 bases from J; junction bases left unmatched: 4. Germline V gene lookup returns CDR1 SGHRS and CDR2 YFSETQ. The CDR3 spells CASSQLAGEYNEQFF. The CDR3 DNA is TGCGCCAGCAGCCAACTAGCGGGGGAGTACAATGAGCAGTTCTTC. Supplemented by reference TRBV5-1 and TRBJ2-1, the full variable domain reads KAGVTQTPRYLIKTRGQQVTLSCSPISGHRSVSWYQQTPGQGLQFLFEYFSETQRNKGNFPGRFSGRQFSNSRSEMNVSTLELGDSALYLCASSQLAGEYNEQFFGPGTRLTVL.

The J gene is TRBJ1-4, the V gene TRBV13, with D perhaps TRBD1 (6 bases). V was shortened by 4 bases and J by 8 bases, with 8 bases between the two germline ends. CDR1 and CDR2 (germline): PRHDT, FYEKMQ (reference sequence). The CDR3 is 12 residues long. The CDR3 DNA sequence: TGTGCCAGCAGCTCCCAGGGGGAAAAACTGTTTTTT. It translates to CASSSQGEKLFF.

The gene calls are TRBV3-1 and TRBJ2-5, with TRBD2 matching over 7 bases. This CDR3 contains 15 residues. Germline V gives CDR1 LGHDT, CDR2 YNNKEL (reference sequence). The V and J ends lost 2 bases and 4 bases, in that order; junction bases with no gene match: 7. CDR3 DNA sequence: TGTGCCAGCAGCCAATCTCTAGCGGCGCTAGAGACCCAGTACTTC. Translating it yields CASSQSLAALETQYF.

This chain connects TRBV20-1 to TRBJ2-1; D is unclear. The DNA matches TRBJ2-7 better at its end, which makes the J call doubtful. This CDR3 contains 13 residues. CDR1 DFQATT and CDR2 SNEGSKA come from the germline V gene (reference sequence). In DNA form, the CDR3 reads TGCAGTGCTAGAATCGACGAGTACAATGAGCAGTACTTC. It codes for CSARIDEYNEQYF.

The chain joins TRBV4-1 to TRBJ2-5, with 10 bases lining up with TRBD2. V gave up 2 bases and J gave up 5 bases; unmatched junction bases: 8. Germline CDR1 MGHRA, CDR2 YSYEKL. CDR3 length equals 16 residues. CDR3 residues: CASSQNSGGAGETQYF. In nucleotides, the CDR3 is TGCGCCAGCAGCCAAAACAGCGGGGGGGCCGGGGAGACCCAGTACTTC.

The CDR3 is CASSRTHQETQYF. The CDR3 DNA reads as TGTGCCAGCAGTAGGACGCACCAAGAGACCCAGTACTTC. This chain joins TRBV25-1 and TRBJ2-5; the D is unclear. Germline CDR1 and CDR2: MGHDK and SYGVNS. The CDR3 is made up of 13 amino acids. The ends were cut back, 5 bases at V and 0 bases at J, with 7 bases in the middle.

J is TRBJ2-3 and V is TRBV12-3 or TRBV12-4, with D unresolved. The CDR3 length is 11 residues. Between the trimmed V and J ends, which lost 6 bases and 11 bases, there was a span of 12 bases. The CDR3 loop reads CASSQKWGQYF. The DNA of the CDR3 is TGTGCCAGCAGCCAAAAGTGGGGGCAGTATTTT.

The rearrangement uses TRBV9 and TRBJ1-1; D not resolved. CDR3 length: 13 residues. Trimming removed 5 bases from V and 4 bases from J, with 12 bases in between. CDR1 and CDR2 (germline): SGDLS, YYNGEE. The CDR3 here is CASSYGVGTEAFF. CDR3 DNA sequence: TGTGCCAGCAGTTACGGGGTGGGCACTGAAGCTTTCTTT.

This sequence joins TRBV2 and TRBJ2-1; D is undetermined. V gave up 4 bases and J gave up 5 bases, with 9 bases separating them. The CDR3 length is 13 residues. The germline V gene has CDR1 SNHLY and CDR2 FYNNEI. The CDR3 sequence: CASSADIHNEQFF. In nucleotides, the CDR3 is TGTGCCAGCAGTGCTGACATTCACAATGAGCAGTTCTTC.

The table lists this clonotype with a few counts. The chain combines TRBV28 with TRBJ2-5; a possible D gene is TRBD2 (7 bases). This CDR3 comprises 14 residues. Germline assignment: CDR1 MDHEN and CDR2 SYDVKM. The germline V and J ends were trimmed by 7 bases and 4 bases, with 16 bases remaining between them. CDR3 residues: CASTKGGVGETQYF. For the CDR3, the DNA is TGTGCCAGCACCAAGGGGGGGGTTGGAGAGACCCAGTACTTC. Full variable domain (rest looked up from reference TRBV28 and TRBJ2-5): DVKVTQSSRYLVKRTGEKVFLECVQDMDHENMFWYRQDPGLGLRLIYFSYDVKMKEKGDIPEGYSVSREKKERFSLILESASTNQTSMYLCASTKGGVGETQYFGPGTRLLVL.

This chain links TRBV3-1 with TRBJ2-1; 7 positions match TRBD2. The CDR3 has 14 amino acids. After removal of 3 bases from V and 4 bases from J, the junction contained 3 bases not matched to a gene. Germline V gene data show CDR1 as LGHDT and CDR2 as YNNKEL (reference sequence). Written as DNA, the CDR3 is TGTGCCAGCAGCCAGCGCGGGAGATACAATGAGCAGTTCTTC. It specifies CASSQRGRYNEQFF.

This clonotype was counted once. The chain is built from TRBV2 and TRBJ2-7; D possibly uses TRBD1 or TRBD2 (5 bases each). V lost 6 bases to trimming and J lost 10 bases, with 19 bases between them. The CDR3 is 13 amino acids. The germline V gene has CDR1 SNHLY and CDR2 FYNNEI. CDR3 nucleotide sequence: TGTGCCAGCAGAAACCGCCTTGGGGGACCCCAGTACTTC. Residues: CASRNRLGGPQYF.

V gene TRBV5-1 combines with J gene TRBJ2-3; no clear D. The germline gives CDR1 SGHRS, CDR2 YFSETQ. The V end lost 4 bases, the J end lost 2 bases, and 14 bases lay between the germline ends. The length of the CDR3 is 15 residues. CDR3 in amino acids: CASSAQHRTTDTQYF. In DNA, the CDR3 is TGCGCCAGCAGCGCCCAACACAGAACCACAGATACGCAGTATTTT.

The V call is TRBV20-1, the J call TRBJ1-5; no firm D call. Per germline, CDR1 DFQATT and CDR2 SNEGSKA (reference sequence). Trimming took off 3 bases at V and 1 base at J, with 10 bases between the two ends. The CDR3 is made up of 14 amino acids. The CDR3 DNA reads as TGCAGTGCTAGGCGGGATGTGAGCAATCAGCCCCAGCATTTT. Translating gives CSARRDVSNQPQHF.

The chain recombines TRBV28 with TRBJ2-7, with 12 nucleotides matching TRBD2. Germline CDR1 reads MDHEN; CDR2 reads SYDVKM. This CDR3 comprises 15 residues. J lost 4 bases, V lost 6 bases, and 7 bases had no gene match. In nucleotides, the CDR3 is TGTGCCAGCAGCCAGACTAGCGGGGGCAGTTACGAGCAGTACTTC. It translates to CASSQTSGGSYEQYF.

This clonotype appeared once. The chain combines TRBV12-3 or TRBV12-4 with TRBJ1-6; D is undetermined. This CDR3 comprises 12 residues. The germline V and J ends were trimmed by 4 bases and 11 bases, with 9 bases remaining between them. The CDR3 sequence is CASSSSRPPLHF. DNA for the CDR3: TGTGCCAGCAGTTCCTCCCGTCCACCCCTCCACTTT.

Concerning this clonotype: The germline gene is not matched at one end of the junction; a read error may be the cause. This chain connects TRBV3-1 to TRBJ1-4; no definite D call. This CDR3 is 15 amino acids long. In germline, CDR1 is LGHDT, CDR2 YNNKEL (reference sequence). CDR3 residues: CAGRQRGYTNEKLFF. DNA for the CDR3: TGTGCCGGCAGACAACGTGGGTACACTAATGAAAAACTGTTTTTT.

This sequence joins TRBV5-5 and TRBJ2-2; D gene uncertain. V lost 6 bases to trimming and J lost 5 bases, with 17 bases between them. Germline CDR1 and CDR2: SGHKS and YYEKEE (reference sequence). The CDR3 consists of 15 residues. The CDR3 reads CASNAGTEWTGELFF. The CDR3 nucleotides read TGTGCCAGCAACGCCGGAACCGAGTGGACCGGGGAGCTGTTTTTT. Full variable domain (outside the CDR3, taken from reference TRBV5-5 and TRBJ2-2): DAGVTQSPTHLIKTRGQQVTLRCSPISGHKSVSWYQQVLGQGPQFIFQYYEKEERGRGNFPDRFSARQFPNYSSELNVNALLLGDSALYLCASNAGTEWTGELFFGEGSRLTVL.

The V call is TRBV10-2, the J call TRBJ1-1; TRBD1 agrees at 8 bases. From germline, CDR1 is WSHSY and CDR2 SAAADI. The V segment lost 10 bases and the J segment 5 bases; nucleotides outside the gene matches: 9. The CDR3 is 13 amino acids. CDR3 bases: TGCGCCACGACGGACAGGGAAGATACTGAAGCTTTCTTT. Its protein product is CATTDREDTEAFF.

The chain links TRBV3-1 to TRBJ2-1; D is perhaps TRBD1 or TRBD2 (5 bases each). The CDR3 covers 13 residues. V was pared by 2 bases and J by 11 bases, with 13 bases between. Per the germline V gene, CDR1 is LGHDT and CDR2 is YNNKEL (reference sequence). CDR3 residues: CASSQSHGTKQFF. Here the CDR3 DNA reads TGTGCCAGCAGCCAATCTCACGGGACCAAGCAGTTCTTC.